This T cell receptor beta chain stems from a study of T-cell reconstitution after alpha-beta-depleted transplantation in children. Points on this clonotype: This may stem from a read error, because a much larger clone lies one nucleotide away.

The length of the CDR3 is 14 residues. Looked up from germline, CDR1 is LGHDT and CDR2 is YNNKEL (reference sequence). A TCRbeta library incorporating unique molecular identifiers was prepared. TCRdb analysed the PCR reads with MiXCR anew, one entry per CDR3 protein. The sample lists roughly 300,000 distinct CDR3 sequences, about 10% seen once, with roughly 9.1% in the top ten. This specimen consisted of PBMCs from the stem cell graft donor, obtained from the stem cell graft. V gene TRBV3-1 combines with J gene TRBJ1-1; possible D gene TRBD1, 6 bases. This clonotype was sampled from a human donor who donated a stem cell graft to a child with SCID. CDR3 protein: CASSQAGQRTEVFF. Here the CDR3 DNA reads TGTGCCAGCAGCCAGGCCGGACAGAGGACTGAAGTTTTCTTT. Full variable domain (remainder filled in from reference TRBV3-1 and TRBJ1-1): DTAVSQTPKYLVTQMGNDKSIKCEQNLGHDTMYWYKQDSKKFLKIMFSYNNKELIINETVPNRFSPKSPDKAHLNLHINSLELGDSAVYFCASSQAGQRTEVFFGQGTRLTVV.